This T cell receptor beta chain stems from a study of blood T cell repertoires in COVID-19. Per the original data handling: The authors estimated nucleated cell counts from reference gene primer amplification. The table came from immunoSEQ multiplex PCR; TCRdb's copy has only in-frame clones and leaves some out. V and J calls and clone size follow that table, whereas D and trimming were derived from the DNA. The sample includes around 260,000 clones, 88% of them seen just once. The germline V and J ends were trimmed by 4 bases and 0 bases, with 16 bases remaining between them. CDR3 length: 18 residues. Germline loops: CDR1 PRHDT, CDR2 FYEKMQ (reference sequence).

This chain uses TRBV13 with TRBJ2-6; possibly TRBD1 for D (5 bases). The TCR originated in a man between 60 and 75 years old who had recovered from COVID-19. The sequenced material came from peripheral blood. CDR3 protein: CASSSRQFSYSGANVLTF. Written as DNA, the CDR3 is TGTGCCAGCAGCTCCCGACAGTTCTCGTACTCTGGGGCCAACGTCCTGACTTTC.